This TCR beta chain appears in the sequencing data of a study of long-term antiretroviral therapy in people with HIV. Study outcomes and limitations: When set beside controls, HIV repertoires had CDR3 length ranges that were narrower. The clones with expansion before ART were dominant in the repertoire at all time points. For ART adherence, viral resistance and therapy changes, no data were available.

An immunoSEQ assay, version v3.0, was performed at survey level. Profiling relied on immunoSEQ multiplex PCR, and the TCRdb table lists in-frame clones only, not all of them. The data contain under 20,000 clones, approximately 79% of them singletons. The sample holds a few counts of this clone. The antigen remains unidentified. The trim removed 9 bases at V and 1 base at J, leaving 2 bases unmatched. The germline V gene has CDR1 MGHDK and CDR2 SYGVNS. The CDR3 sequence is 12 residues long. The chain employs TRBV25-1 and TRBJ1-1; TRBD1 agrees at 7 bases. The receptor comes from a man younger than 35 with HIV. Sample: unsorted PBMCs, taken at the start of antiretroviral therapy, before treatment. CDR3: CASRQGNTEAFF. CDR3 DNA sequence: TGTGCCAGTCGACAGGGGAACACTGAAGCTTTCTTT. The full variable domain, rest sourced from reference TRBV25-1 and TRBJ1-1, is EADIYQTPRYLVIGTGKKITLECSQTMGHDKMYWYQQDPGMELHLIHYSYGVNSTEKGDLSSESTVSRIRTEHFPLTLESARPSHTSQYLCASRQGNTEAFFGQGTRLTVV.